This TCR beta chain was obtained from a study of blood T cell repertoires in COVID-19. Study in general: Some COVID-19 samples were acute and others convalescent; all came from the United States, Italy and Spain. From T cells, B-cell-depleted T cells, or PBMCs came the material, which was cDNA or gDNA.

Germline CDR1 SGHNT, CDR2 YYREEE (reference sequence). V was clipped by 4 bases and J by 12 bases, with 20 bases between them. The CDR3 extends over 15 amino acids. Per the original data handling: By means of reference gene primer amplification, nucleated cell counts were estimated. Assay used: immunoSEQ multiplex PCR; TCRdb lists only in-frame clones, some missing. V and J calls and clone size follow that table, whereas D and trimming were derived from the DNA. The sample has around 130,000 clones; around nine tenths are singletons. The sample consisted of peripheral blood. The receptor comes from a man between 45 and 60 years old with active or convalescent COVID-19. J is TRBJ1-6 and V is TRBV5-4; perhaps TRBD1 as D (5 bases). The DNA for the CDR3 is TGTGCCAGCAGCATCAGGGCCAGCGTCGGGCAACCCCTCCACTTT. Translated, it gives CASSIRASVGQPLHF.